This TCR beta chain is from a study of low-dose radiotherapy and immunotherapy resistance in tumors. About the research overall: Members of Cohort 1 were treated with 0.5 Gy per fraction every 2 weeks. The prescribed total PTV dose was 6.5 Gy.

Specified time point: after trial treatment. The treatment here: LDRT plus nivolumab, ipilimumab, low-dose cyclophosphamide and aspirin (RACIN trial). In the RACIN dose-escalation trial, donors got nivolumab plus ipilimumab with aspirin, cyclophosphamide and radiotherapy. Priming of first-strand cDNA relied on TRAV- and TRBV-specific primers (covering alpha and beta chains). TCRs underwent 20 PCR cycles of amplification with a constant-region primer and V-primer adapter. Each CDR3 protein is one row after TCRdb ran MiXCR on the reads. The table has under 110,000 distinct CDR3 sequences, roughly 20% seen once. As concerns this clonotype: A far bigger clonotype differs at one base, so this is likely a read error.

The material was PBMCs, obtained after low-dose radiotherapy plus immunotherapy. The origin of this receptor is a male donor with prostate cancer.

The CDR3 DNA follows: TGTGCCAGCAGCCAAGATCCCCAAGGAGGGGTCTACGAGCAGTTCTTC. Translating gives CASSQDPQGGVYEQFF. The J gene is TRBJ2-1, the V gene TRBV4-2, with TRBD2 as a possible D gene (6 bases). The ends were cut back, 0 bases at V and 10 bases at J, with 19 bases in the middle. The germline CDR1 and CDR2 sequences are LGHNA and YNFKEQ. This CDR3 is 16 amino acids long.